A single sample is the source of the 29 T cell receptor beta chains below, sequenced in a study of cytomegalovirus exposure and HLA in healthy donors (dated by TCRdb to 2016 to 2017). The protocol used for the library was the immunoSEQ multiplex PCR assay. A mixture of 60 forward primers for TCR Vbeta segments and 13 reverse primers for TCR Jbeta segments was used in the multiplex PCR. TCRdb's version of the immuneACCESS table is confined to in-frame rearrangements and falls short of the full clone set. An unresolved V gene accounts for under half of the shortfall where checked; the remainder is of unknown origin. This sample gives approximately 150,000 clones in total; around 80% of them show up just once. Together, the top ten hold under 6% of the sample. Sequenced sample: PBMCs. These receptors were collected from a man under 40 in good health and CMV-seronegative.

This sequence joins TRBV6-6 and TRBJ2-5; 12 bases match TRBD2. The germline gives CDR1 MNHNY, CDR2 SVGAGI (reference sequence). The CDR3 loop spans 16 amino acids. Trimming removed 5 bases from V and 3 bases from J; junction bases left unmatched: 7. CDR3 residues: CASSPSRLAGEETQYF. The CDR3 DNA sequence: TGTGCCAGCAGTCCTTCCCGACTAGCGGGGGAAGAGACCCAGTACTTC.

The V gene is TRBV28, the J gene TRBJ2-7, with 9 nucleotides matching TRBD2. Germline values: CDR1 MDHEN, CDR2 SYDVKM. V lost 4 bases, J lost 2 bases, and 3 bases stayed unmatched. The CDR3 totals 14 residues. The CDR3 coding sequence is TGTGCCAGCAGTTCGACTAGCGGCACCTACGAGCAGTACTTC. Residues: CASSSTSGTYEQYF.

The chain recombines TRBV11-2 with TRBJ1-2, with D perhaps TRBD1 (6 bases). With 1 base removed from V and 6 bases from J, the gap between germline ends came to 9 bases. The germline gives CDR1 SGHAT, CDR2 FQNNGV. The CDR3 is 13 residues long. The CDR3 nucleotides read TGTGCCAGCAGCTTAGGGACAGCGAATGGCTACACCTTC. Amino acids: CASSLGTANGYTF.

The J gene is TRBJ1-1, the V gene TRBV12-5; D is ambiguous. The CDR3 consists of 13 residues. Germline loops: CDR1 LGHNT, CDR2 FRNRAP. V was shortened by 5 bases and J by 1 base, with 8 bases between the two germline ends. DNA for the CDR3: TGTGCTAGTGGTCCCGACACGAACACTGAAGCTTTCTTT. It yields the protein CASGPDTNTEAFF.

This clone was recorded only once. The chain links TRBV9 to TRBJ1-2; a possible D gene is TRBD1 (5 bases). Germline V gene lookup returns CDR1 SGDLS and CDR2 YYNGEE. The CDR3 has 15 residues. V was pared by 5 bases and J by 2 bases, with 16 bases between. CDR3 nucleotide sequence: TGTGCCAGCAGTAAGGACACAGAGTCAAACTATGGCTACACCTTC. It translates to CASSKDTESNYGYTF.

The chain links TRBV4-1 to TRBJ2-7; 9 nucleotides align to TRBD2. The CDR3 length is 17 residues. V gave up 5 bases and J gave up 0 bases; unmatched junction bases: 11. CDR1 and CDR2 from the germline V gene are MGHRA and YSYEKL. Here the CDR3 reads CASSSIKIAGVSYEQYF. The CDR3 DNA follows: TGCGCCAGCAGCTCCATTAAGATAGCGGGAGTCTCCTACGAGCAGTACTTC.

The gene calls are TRBV28 and TRBJ1-2, with TRBD1 matching 8 bases. Germline V gives CDR1 MDHEN, CDR2 SYDVKM. V trimming: 6 bases; J trimming: 7 bases; junction bases outside the gene matches: 7. The CDR3 extends over 13 amino acids. The CDR3 spells CASRSQGARGYTF. The CDR3 DNA reads TGTGCCAGCAGATCCCAGGGGGCGCGTGGCTACACCTTC.

This rearrangement joins TRBV10-2 to TRBJ2-7; 7 bases align to TRBD1. CDR1 WSHSY and CDR2 SAAADI come from the germline V gene. With V trimmed by 7 bases and J by 2 bases, 5 bases remained unmatched. The CDR3 is 13 residues long. As DNA, the CDR3 is TGCGCCAGCACTGACAGGGTGACCTACGAGCAGTACTTC. Protein sequence: CASTDRVTYEQYF.

The chain has TRBV29-1 and TRBJ2-7; 7 bases fit TRBD1. The trim removed 7 bases at V and 0 bases at J, leaving 9 bases unmatched. CDR3 length equals 14 residues. CDR1 and CDR2 (germline): SQVTM, ANQGSEA. DNA for the CDR3: TGCAGCGCATTCGGACAGGTGAACTCCTACGAGCAGTACTTC. Amino acids: CSAFGQVNSYEQYF.

This chain joins TRBV19 and TRBJ1-2; 7 bases align to TRBD1. In germline, CDR1 is LNHDA, CDR2 SQIVND (reference sequence). The trim removed 11 bases at V and 2 bases at J, leaving 5 bases unmatched. The CDR3 length is 12 residues. CDR3 residues: CAGRQGNYGYTF. The CDR3 nucleotides read TGTGCCGGACGACAGGGCAACTATGGCTACACCTTC.

This clone has a handful of counts. The chain joins TRBV28 to TRBJ2-7; D is perhaps TRBD1 (6 bases). The V end lost 6 bases, the J end lost 2 bases, and 11 bases lay between the germline ends. This CDR3 has 13 amino acids. Germline CDR1 reads MDHEN; CDR2 reads SYDVKM. The CDR3 protein is CASRIQGPYEQYF. The CDR3 bases are TGTGCCAGCAGAATCCAGGGGCCCTACGAGCAGTACTTC.

The chain uses TRBV25-1 and TRBJ2-1; 12 bases fit TRBD2. Per the germline V gene, CDR1 is MGHDK and CDR2 is SYGVNS. The CDR3 totals 16 residues. The ends lost 7 bases at V and 9 bases at J; junction bases unmatched: 13. The CDR3 DNA is TGTGCCAGCACCACCGGCCCCGGACTAGCGGGAAGTGAGCAGTTCTTC. Translating it yields CASTTGPGLAGSEQFF.

CDR3 residues: CSVGDSLYLNEQFF. DNA for the CDR3: TGCAGCGTTGGGGACTCCCTGTACCTCAATGAGCAGTTCTTC. The rearrangement uses TRBV29-1 and TRBJ2-1; a possible D gene is TRBD2 (6 bases). This CDR3 is built from 14 residues. Germline V gives CDR1 SQVTM, CDR2 ANQGSEA. Trimming took 4 bases from V and 6 from J, leaving 16 bases between them.

There are a few counts of this clone. V and J are TRBV2 and TRBJ1-1; 8 positions match TRBD1. CDR3 length: 15 amino acids. CDR1 is SNHLY and CDR2 is FYNNEI in the germline V gene. The V segment lost 6 bases and the J segment 5 bases; nucleotides outside the gene matches: 11. The CDR3 region is CASRPDRGGLTEAFF. The CDR3 bases are TGTGCCAGCAGGCCCGACAGGGGAGGACTGACTGAAGCTTTCTTT.

The J gene is TRBJ2-3, the V gene TRBV7-6; 15 bases match TRBD2. In germline, CDR1 is SGHVS, CDR2 FNYEAQ. The length of the CDR3 is 19 residues. The trim removed 3 bases at V and 5 bases at J, leaving 12 bases unmatched. The CDR3 DNA reads as TGTGCCAGCAGCTTGACAGGTGGACTAGCGGGGGGGCCGAAAGATACGCAGTATTTT. Its translation: CASSLTGGLAGGPKDTQYF.

The chain carries TRBV28 and TRBJ2-7; 8 bases fit TRBD1. The germline V gene encodes CDR1 MDHEN and CDR2 SYDVKM. This CDR3 spans 15 amino acids. Trimming at V came to 3 bases and at J to 1 base, leaving 5 bases not matched to a gene. Written as DNA, the CDR3 is TGTGCCAGCAGTTTCCAGGACAGGGTTTCCTACGAGCAGTACTTC. Translating gives CASSFQDRVSYEQYF.

V gene TRBV23-1 combines with J gene TRBJ1-5; weak D call: TRBD1 (5 bases). TRBV23-1 is an open reading frame whose function is uncertain. The CDR3 extends over 13 amino acids. Trimming took off 6 bases at V and 10 bases at J, with 16 bases between the two ends. In DNA, the CDR3 is TGCGCCAGCAGCCCGGACAAGATGGTTCCCCAGCATTTT. Its translation: CASSPDKMVPQHF.

The genes are TRBV4-3 and TRBJ1-2; D gene ambiguous. The CDR3 loop spans 16 amino acids. Trimming removed 2 bases at V and 5 bases at J, with 18 bases between. CDR1 LGHNA and CDR2 YSLEER come from the germline V gene. This CDR3 is CASSQRRLAIMYGYTF. The DNA of the CDR3 is TGCGCCAGCAGCCAACGACGCTTAGCCATTATGTATGGCTACACCTTC.

A few counts support this clone. V is TRBV6-6 and J is TRBJ1-5; D is unclear. CDR3 size: 13 residues. V dropped 7 bases and J dropped 1 base, with 8 bases sitting between them. Germline V gives CDR1 MNHNY, CDR2 SVGAGI (reference sequence). This CDR3 is CASKIQSNQPQHF. The DNA for the CDR3 is TGTGCCAGCAAGATACAAAGCAATCAGCCCCAGCATTTT.

The chain has TRBV30 and TRBJ1-5; 8 bases agree with TRBD1. CDR3 length: 15 amino acids. Trimming took 0 bases from V and 5 from J; bases not matched to a gene: 6. Germline assignment: CDR1 GTSNPN and CDR2 SVGIG (reference sequence). In DNA form, the CDR3 reads TGTGCCTGGAGTGTCACGGACAGGGCCTATCAGCCCCAGCATTTT. Protein: CAWSVTDRAYQPQHF. The whole variable domain, filled in from reference TRBV30 and TRBJ1-5, reads SQTIHQWPATLVQPVGSPLSLECTVEGTSNPNLYWYRQAAGRGLQLLFYSVGIGQISSEVPQNLSASRPQDRQFILSSKKLLLSDSGFYLCAWSVTDRAYQPQHFGDGTRLSIL.

The V and J genes are TRBV27 and TRBJ2-7; the match to TRBD2 covers 11 bases. The germline gives CDR1 MNHEY, CDR2 SMNVEV (reference sequence). The V gene end was trimmed by 3 bases and the J gene end by 12 bases; junction bases not matched to a gene: 13. There are 15 residues in the CDR3. Here the CDR3 reads CASSLLPGLAEIRYF. CDR3 bases: TGTGCCAGCAGTTTGCTCCCGGGACTAGCGGAGATTCGGTACTTC.

The chain is built from TRBV2 and TRBJ2-4; 7 bases map to TRBD1. The V and J ends lost 5 bases and 9 bases, in that order; junction bases with no gene match: 10. The germline CDR1 and CDR2 sequences are SNHLY and FYNNEI. The CDR3 loop spans 14 amino acids. CDR3 coding DNA: TGTGCCAGCAGTTCCGACAGGGCGGTTACCATTCAGTACTTC. Translation gives CASSSDRAVTIQYF.

The chain links TRBV5-4 to TRBJ1-2; TRBD1 matches 9 bases. This CDR3 has 14 residues. Germline CDR1 and CDR2: SGHNT and YYREEE (reference sequence). V lost 3 bases, J lost 4 bases, and 4 bases stayed unmatched. CDR3 in DNA: TGTGCCAGCAGCTCCCGGGACAGGGCCTATGGCTACACCTTC. Protein sequence: CASSSRDRAYGYTF.

V gene TRBV5-1 combines with J gene TRBJ1-1; D remains ambiguous. V shed 2 bases and J shed 4 bases, with 15 bases lying between them. This CDR3 region has 15 residues. Germline-derived CDR1 and CDR2 are SGHRS and YFSETQ. The CDR3, as DNA: TGCGCCAGCAGCTTTGGTCTTGCGGGAGGCACTGAAGCTTTCTTT. The encoded protein is CASSFGLAGGTEAFF.

The chain couples TRBV6-6 to TRBJ2-2; 10 bases agree with TRBD2. This CDR3 comprises 16 residues. From germline, CDR1 is MNHNY and CDR2 SVGAGI (reference sequence). The V gene end was trimmed by 5 bases and the J gene end by 7 bases; junction bases not matched to a gene: 10. The CDR3 spells CASSGLAGEAIGELFF. The CDR3 DNA reads TGTGCCAGCAGTGGCCTAGCGGGAGAGGCCATCGGGGAGCTGTTTTTT.

The V gene is TRBV9, the J gene TRBJ2-6; D not certain. The CDR3 has 16 residues. Trimming pared 0 bases from V and 3 bases from J, leaving 10 bases between. In germline, CDR1 is SGDLS, CDR2 YYNGEE. This CDR3 reads CASSVATSDGANVLTF. CDR3 DNA: TGTGCCAGCAGCGTAGCTACCAGCGATGGGGCCAACGTCCTGACTTTC.

The rearrangement joins TRBV19 to TRBJ2-7; tentative D call: TRBD1 (5 bases). The V end lost 3 bases, the J end lost 2 bases, and 11 bases lay between the germline ends. This CDR3 comprises 14 residues. Per germline, CDR1 LNHDA and CDR2 SQIVND (reference sequence). The CDR3, as DNA: TGTGCCAGTAGTATGAGGACACTCCCCTACGAGCAGTACTTC. As protein: CASSMRTLPYEQYF.

V and J are TRBV5-1 and TRBJ2-1, with 13 nucleotides matching TRBD2. Losses at the gene ends were 0 bases for V and 2 bases for J; bases not matched to a gene: 5. Germline V gene sequence: CDR1 SGHRS, CDR2 YFSETQ. The CDR3 spans 18 residues. The CDR3 DNA is TGCGCCAGCAGCTTGGCTACTAGCGGGGGGGCCCCCTACAATGAGCAGTTCTTC. Translation: CASSLATSGGAPYNEQFF.

Here the CDR3 DNA reads TGTGCCAGCAGTGAAGAGTCGGGAGCCGTCAATGAGCAGTTCTTC. It codes for CASSEESGAVNEQFF. This rearrangement joins TRBV6-1 to TRBJ2-1; D might be TRBD2 (6 bases). The ends were cut back, 1 base at V and 6 bases at J, with 13 bases in the middle. This CDR3 has 15 residues. CDR1 is MNHNS and CDR2 is SASEGT in the germline V gene.